Presented here are 17 T cell receptor beta chains from one specimen sequenced in a study of blood T cell repertoires in COVID-19. Libraries were prepared by immunoSEQ multiplex PCR; TCRdb keeps only in-frame clonotypes and omits some of them. The top ten hold approximately 7.8% of the sample, which has under 200,000 clones, 82% seen once. The sample comprised peripheral blood. These receptors were taken from a woman aged 55-69 years with COVID-19, enrolled during active disease.

The chain combines TRBV3-1 (or the pseudogene TRBV3-2) with TRBJ2-1; 10 bases map to TRBD2. Looked up from germline, CDR1 is LGHDT and CDR2 is YNNKEL (reference sequence). CDR3 length equals 15 residues. V lost 4 bases and J lost 4; bases outside the gene matches: 4. The CDR3 loop is CASSRSGGPYNEQFF. DNA for the CDR3: TGTGCCAGCAGCCGTAGCGGGGGGCCATACAATGAGCAGTTCTTC.

This chain connects TRBV19 to TRBJ2-5, with TRBD1 matching 9 bases. The V segment lost 6 bases and the J segment 4 bases; nucleotides outside the gene matches: 6. Germline CDR1 LNHDA, CDR2 SQIVND (reference sequence). This CDR3 spans 14 amino acids. Written as DNA, the CDR3 is TGTGCCAGTAGCCTCGGACAGGGGATAGAGACCCAGTACTTC. This sequence encodes CASSLGQGIETQYF.

The V call is TRBV3-1 (or the pseudogene TRBV3-2), the J call TRBJ2-5; possibly TRBD1 for D (5 bases). Germline assignment: CDR1 LGHDT and CDR2 YNNKEL (reference sequence). This CDR3 has 16 amino acids. Trimming pared 0 bases from V and 3 bases from J, leaving 14 bases between. CDR3 region: CASSQDLGTGKETQYF. As DNA, the CDR3 is TGTGCCAGCAGCCAAGATCTCGGTACAGGCAAAGAGACCCAGTACTTC.

This sequence joins TRBV7-2 and TRBJ2-3, with 10 bases matching TRBD2. CDR3 length: 16 residues. From germline, CDR1 is SGHTA and CDR2 FQGNSA. J was trimmed by 2 bases and V by 6 bases; bases with no gene match: 8. The CDR3, as DNA: TGTGCCAGCAGTCAGGGGCTAGCGGGAGCCACAGATACGCAGTATTTT. It specifies CASSQGLAGATDTQYF.

J is TRBJ1-4 and V is TRBV29-1; TRBD1 is a possible D gene (6 bases). This CDR3 region has 12 residues. CDR1 is SQVTM, CDR2 ANQGSEA, per germline. V shed 5 bases and J shed 8 bases, with 12 bases lying between them. The CDR3 loop reads CSVNQGSEKLFF. In DNA form, the CDR3 reads TGCAGCGTTAACCAGGGGAGCGAAAAACTGTTTTTT.

V is TRBV5-1 and J is TRBJ2-3; 8 bases fit TRBD1. The CDR3 loop spans 14 amino acids. The germline V gene encodes CDR1 SGHRS and CDR2 YFSETQ. Trimming cost V 1 base and J 4 bases; bases outside gene matches: 2. CDR3 DNA sequence: TGCGCCAGCAGCTTGCGACAGGGGCCAGATACGCAGTATTTT. This gives the protein CASSLRQGPDTQYF.

This chain links TRBV27 with TRBJ1-4; D gene unclear. CDR1 and CDR2 from the germline V gene are MNHEY and SMNVEV (reference sequence). This CDR3 region has 15 residues. Trimming cost V 0 bases and J 6 bases, with 11 bases left between them. CDR3 nucleotides: TGTGCCAGCAGTTTATCGGGCAGGAGGGATGAAAAACTGTTTTTT. It is translated as CASSLSGRRDEKLFF.

With respect to this clone: Distinct nucleotide sequences in the sample also encode this CDR3. CDR3 protein: CASSFLQGSYGYTF. As DNA, the CDR3 is TGTGCCAGCAGCTTCCTACAGGGAAGCTATGGCTACACCTTC. The rearrangement links TRBV7-9 to TRBJ1-2, with TRBD1 as a possible D gene (6 bases). The CDR3 loop spans 14 amino acids. Germline lookup yields CDR1 SEHNR and CDR2 FQNEAQ (reference sequence). V was cut by 3 bases and J by 4 bases, with 12 bases left in between.

This clone has only a few counts. The chain carries TRBV6-1 and TRBJ2-7; 8 nucleotides match TRBD1. Germline values: CDR1 MNHNS, CDR2 SASEGT. The CDR3 length is 15 residues. V was pared by 3 bases and J by 1 base, with 5 bases of the junction left unmatched. The CDR3: CASSELQGASYEQYV. The CDR3 nucleotides are TGTGCCAGCAGTGAGTTGCAGGGGGCGTCCTACGAGCAGTACGTC.

This clone was seen only a few times. This chain links TRBV15 with TRBJ2-3, with a possible D match to TRBD1 (6 bases). CDR3 length equals 16 residues. The germline CDR1 and CDR2 sequences are LNHNV and YYDKDF (reference sequence). V gave up 0 bases and J gave up 4 bases, with 14 bases separating them. The CDR3 region is CATSRDPRGHPDTQYF. Written as DNA, the CDR3 is TGTGCCACCAGCAGAGATCCTCGGGGACATCCAGATACGCAGTATTTT.

The chain is built from TRBV28 and TRBJ2-5; D is uncertain. From germline, CDR1 is MDHEN and CDR2 SYDVKM. The V end lost 6 bases, the J end lost 14 bases, and 19 bases lay between the germline ends. This CDR3 spans 12 amino acids. CDR3 region: CASSSLTASPYF. In DNA, the CDR3 is TGTGCCAGCAGCTCTCTCACAGCCTCCCCCTACTTC.

This clone is a singleton in its sample. The J gene is TRBJ1-2, the V gene TRBV18, with D uncertain. The germline V gene has CDR1 KGHSH and CDR2 LQKENI. V lost 4 bases, J lost 8 bases, and 20 bases lay in between. CDR3 length: 15 residues. The CDR3 loop is CASSLHPTPKEGYTF. CDR3 DNA sequence: TGTGCCAGCTCACTACACCCGACTCCTAAGGAAGGCTACACCTTC.

This clone was counted only a few times. This CDR3 is CASRGSGGAETQYF. CDR3 sequence (DNA): TGCGCCAGCAGGGGGAGCGGGGGGGCGGAGACCCAGTACTTC. The rearrangement links TRBV10-2 to TRBJ2-5, with 10 bases lining up with TRBD2. With 6 bases clipped from V and 5 bases from J, the junction kept 6 bases outside the gene matches. Germline V gene sequence: CDR1 WSHSY, CDR2 SAAADI. This CDR3 region has 14 residues.

For this clone: This sample also contains other DNA sequences that code for the same CDR3. V and J are TRBV19 and TRBJ1-5, with D possibly matching TRBD1 (5 bases). The CDR3 length is 15 residues. V lost 2 bases and J lost 1, with 9 bases in between. The V gene's germline CDR1 is LNHDA and CDR2 SQIVND (reference sequence). CDR3 bases: TGTGCCAGTAGTATATCAGGGCGAAGCAATCAGCCCCAGCATTTT. Its translation is CASSISGRSNQPQHF.

The table lists this clone with a count of one. The chain combines TRBV30 with TRBJ1-2, with a weak D call TRBD1 (5 bases). The CDR3 is made up of 14 amino acids. Germline V gene sequence: CDR1 GTSNPN, CDR2 SVGIG (reference sequence). Trimming removed 5 bases at V and 6 bases at J, with 19 bases between. The CDR3 DNA sequence: TGTGCCTGGGAAGGGGTCGGGTGGGATCATGGCTACACCTTC. Protein sequence: CAWEGVGWDHGYTF.

J is TRBJ1-4 and V is TRBV15; 7 bases map to TRBD1. Trimming at V came to 7 bases and at J to 7 bases, leaving 6 bases not matched to a gene. This CDR3 has 13 residues. The germline gives CDR1 LNHNV, CDR2 YYDKDF (reference sequence). CDR3 nucleotides: TGTGCCACCAATGCAGGGGGAGGTGAAAAACTGTTTTTT. Its protein product is CATNAGGGEKLFF.

This clone was counted only a few times. The CDR3 DNA reads as TGCAGTGCTAGTGTCGCAGGGGCAGGAATTGGCACAGATACGCAGTATTTT. As protein: CSASVAGAGIGTDTQYF. The rearrangement links TRBV20-1 to TRBJ2-3, with D possibly TRBD1 on 6 matching bases. CDR3 length equals 17 residues. Germline CDR1 and CDR2: DFQATT and SNEGSKA (reference sequence). Trimming shortened V by 3 bases and J by 1 base, and 20 bases separated the two germline ends.